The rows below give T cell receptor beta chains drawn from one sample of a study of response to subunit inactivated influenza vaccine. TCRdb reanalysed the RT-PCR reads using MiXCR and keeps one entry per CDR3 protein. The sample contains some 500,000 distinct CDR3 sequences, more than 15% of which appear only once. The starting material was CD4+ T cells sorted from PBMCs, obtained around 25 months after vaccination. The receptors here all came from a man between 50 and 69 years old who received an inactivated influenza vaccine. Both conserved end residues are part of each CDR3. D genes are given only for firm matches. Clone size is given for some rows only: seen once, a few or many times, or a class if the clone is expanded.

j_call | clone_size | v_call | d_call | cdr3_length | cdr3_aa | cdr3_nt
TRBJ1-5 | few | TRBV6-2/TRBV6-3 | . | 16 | CASSYGGGIGNQPQHF | TGTGCCAGCAGTTACGGTGGGGGGATTGGGAATCAGCCCCAGCATTTT
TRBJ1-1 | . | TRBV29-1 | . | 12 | CSVLDGNTEAFF | TGCAGCGTTTTGGACGGGAACACTGAAGCTTTCTTT
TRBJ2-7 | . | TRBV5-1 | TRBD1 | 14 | CASSLDRGAHEQYF | TGCGCCAGCAGCCTCGACAGGGGAGCACACGAGCAGTACTTC
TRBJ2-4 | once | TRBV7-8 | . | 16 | CASSLLADRRKNIQYF | TGCGCCAGCAGCTTATTGGCGGACCGGAGGAAAAACATTCAGTACTTC
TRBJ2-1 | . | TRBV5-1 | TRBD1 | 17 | CASSLRTQGVSYNEQFF | TGCGCCAGCAGCTTGAGAACCCAGGGGGTCTCCTACAATGAGCAGTTCTTC
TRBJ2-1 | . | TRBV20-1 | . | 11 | CSARVSGEQFF | TGCAGTGCTAGAGTCTCGGGAGAGCAGTTCTTC
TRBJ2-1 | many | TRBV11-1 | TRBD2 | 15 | CASSLGTSSYNEQFF | TGTGCCAGCAGCTTAGGGACTAGCTCCTACAATGAGCAGTTCTTC
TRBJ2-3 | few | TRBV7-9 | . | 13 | CASQGGNTDTQYF | TGTGCCAGCCAGGGGGGAAACACAGATACGCAGTATTTT
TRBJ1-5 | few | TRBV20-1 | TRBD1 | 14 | CSARGGFSNQPQHF | TGCAGTGCCAGGGGGGGGTTTAGCAATCAGCCCCAGCATTTT
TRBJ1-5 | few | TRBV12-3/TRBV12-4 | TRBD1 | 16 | CASSHQQGTMNQPQHF | TGTGCCAGCAGCCATCAACAGGGGACCATGAATCAGCCCCAGCATTTT
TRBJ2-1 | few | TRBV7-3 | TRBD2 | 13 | CASSQGLADEQFF | TGTGCCAGCAGCCAAGGACTAGCAGATGAGCAGTTCTTC
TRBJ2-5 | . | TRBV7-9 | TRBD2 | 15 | CASSITGTSGETQYF | TGTGCCAGCAGCATCACCGGGACTAGCGGAGAGACCCAGTACTTC
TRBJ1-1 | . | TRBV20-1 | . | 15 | CSAGSKLSLNTEAFF | TGCAGTGCCGGTTCGAAACTCTCATTGAACACTGAAGCTTTCTTT
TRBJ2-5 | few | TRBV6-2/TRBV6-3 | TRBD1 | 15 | CASSYAGTVLVSQYF | TGTGCCAGCAGTTACGCCGGGACAGTTTTGGTTTCCCAGTACTTC
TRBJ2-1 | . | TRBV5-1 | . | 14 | CASTKGGLGNEQFF | TGCGCCAGCACCAAAGGCGGTCTCGGCAATGAGCAGTTCTTC
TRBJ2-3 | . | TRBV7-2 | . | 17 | CASSLVPQRGVTDTQYF | TGTGCCAGCAGCTTAGTGCCGCAGAGGGGGGTCACAGATACGCAGTATTTT